The clone carrying this T cell receptor beta chain was found a few times. Its antigen is as yet unknown. Sequenced by immunoSEQ multiplex PCR; TCRdb stores in-frame clones only, minus some. Altogether about 27,000 clones are present, over 65% being singletons, with the ten largest covering roughly 20%. This sample is drawn from a study of vaccination effects on CD4 cells after COVID-19. ViraFEST used viral peptide pools to expand antigen-specific CD4+ T cells before sequencing. Scientists isolated CD4+ T cells after an approximately 10-day culture period ended. People in the vaccine group had not been infected with SARS-CoV-2 before, and their nucleocapsid antibodies were negative. Each culture well received some 1.9 million PBMC. These cells were then cultured in IMDM with 7.5 to 10 IU/ml IL-2 and 7.5 to 10 ug/ml peptides. The germline gives CDR1 SGDLS, CDR2 YYNGEE. The CDR3 covers 15 residues. V shed 4 bases, J shed 0 bases, and the junction held 6 bases outside the gene matches.

V and J are TRBV9 and TRBJ1-1, with TRBD1 identical over 7 bases. Source: CD4+ T cells from PBMCs cultured with HCoV-NL63 spike peptides, taken before COVID-19 vaccination. The sequence derives from a human donor who received a COVID-19 vaccine. The CDR3 DNA reads TGTGCCAGCAGCCCAACGACAGGGATGAACACTGAAGCTTTCTTT. It encodes CASSPTTGMNTEAFF. The whole variable domain, filled in from reference TRBV9 and TRBJ1-1, reads DSGVTQTPKHLITATGQRVTLRCSPRSGDLSVYWYQQSLDQGLQFLIQYYNGEERAKGNILERFSAQQFPDLHSELNLSSLELGDSALYFCASSPTTGMNTEAFFGQGTRLTVV.